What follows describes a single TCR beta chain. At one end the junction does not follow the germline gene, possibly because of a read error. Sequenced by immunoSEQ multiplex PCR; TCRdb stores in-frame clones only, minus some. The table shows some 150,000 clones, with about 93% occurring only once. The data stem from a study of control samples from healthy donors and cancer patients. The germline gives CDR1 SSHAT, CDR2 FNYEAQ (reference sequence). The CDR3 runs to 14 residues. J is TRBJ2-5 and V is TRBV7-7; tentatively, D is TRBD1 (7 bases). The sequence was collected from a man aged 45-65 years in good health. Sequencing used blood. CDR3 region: CASKHDREEETQYF. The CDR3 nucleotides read TGTGCTAGCAAACATGACAGGGAGGAAGAGACCCAGTACTTC.